Below are 31 T cell receptor beta chains sequenced from a single sample in a study of T cells in Graves' hyperthyroidism and ophthalmopathy (dated by TCRdb to the late 2010s). The protocol used for the library was multiplex PCR. Sequenced on an Illumina HiSeq 2000. The TCR beta CDR3 regions were amplified from the RNA transcripts. For the first round of RT-PCR on the TCR CDR3, the HTBI primer set was used together with the Qiagen OneStep RT-PCR kit. Through fastp at Q25 and MiXCR, TCRdb rebuilt clones from the public reads, retaining in-frame beta chains. Rows are combined by CDR3 protein, so each entry shows the most common genes and DNA. Recorded for this sample are 700,000 or so distinct CDR3 sequences; more than 14% of them occurred a single time. Jointly, the top ten make up approximately 12% of the sample. Sequencing was performed on blood. The origin of the receptors is a woman aged 45-65 years with Graves' ophthalmopathy.

This clonotype came up many times. The V call is TRBV5-5, the J call TRBJ2-5; possibly TRBD2 for D (6 bases). With 5 bases removed from V and 5 bases from J, the gap between germline ends came to 13 bases. The CDR3 extends over 13 amino acids. Germline CDR1 reads SGHKS; CDR2 reads YYEKEE (reference sequence). The CDR3 coding sequence is TGTGCCAGCAGTGGAGGGAGCTGGGAGACCCAGTACTTC. Amino acids: CASSGGSWETQYF.

In its sample, this clonotype was seen many times. The chain combines TRBV12-3 or TRBV12-4 with TRBJ1-6; TRBD1 might be the D (5 bases). Trimming pared 6 bases from V and 17 bases from J, leaving 20 bases between. The CDR3 length is 13 residues. CDR3 sequence (DNA): TGTGCCAGCAGCCCTTTTAAAGGGGAGCTTGTCCACTTT. Translated, it gives CASSPFKGELVHF.

Comments on this clonotype: This may stem from a read error, because a much larger clone lies one nucleotide away. This chain joins TRBV7-2 and TRBJ1-5, with a possible D match to TRBD1 (6 bases). With 3 bases removed from V and 2 bases from J, the gap between germline ends came to 14 bases. Germline CDR1 reads SGHTA; CDR2 reads FQGNSA. The CDR3 is made up of 16 amino acids. The CDR3 sequence: CASSLVGGRGNQPQHF. The CDR3 DNA sequence: TGTGCCAGCAGCTTGGTCGGGGGGCGAGGCAATCAGCCCCAGCATTTT.

The chain has TRBV28 and TRBJ2-6, with a tentative D call TRBD1 (5 bases). The V end was cut by 5 bases, the J end by 0 bases, with 11 bases between. The CDR3 consists of 16 residues. CDR1 is MDHEN and CDR2 is SYDVKM in the germline V gene. The CDR3 DNA sequence: TGTGCCAGCAGTAGTAGACAGAACTCTGGGGCCAACGTCCTGACTTTC. It translates to CASSSRQNSGANVLTF. The entire variable domain, with the rest obtained from reference TRBV28 and TRBJ2-6, is as follows: DVKVTQSSRYLVKRTGEKVFLECVQDMDHENMFWYRQDPGLGLRLIYFSYDVKMKEKGDIPEGYSVSREKKERFSLILESASTNQTSMYLCASSSRQNSGANVLTFGAGSRLTVL.

This clonotype was recorded many times. The CDR3 reads CASSQDLFGNNEQFF. CDR3 sequence (DNA): TGTGCCAGCAGCCAAGATCTTTTCGGAAACAATGAGCAGTTCTTC. The chain has TRBV14 and TRBJ2-1; D is unclear. Trimming cost V 0 bases and J 5 bases, with 11 bases left between them. The CDR3 totals 15 residues. Germline V CDR1 and CDR2: SGHDN, FVKESK.

In its sample, this clonotype was seen many times. V usage is TRBV7-2 and J usage is TRBJ2-1, with D hard to call. V lost 1 base and J lost 9, with 10 bases in between. CDR3 length: 13 residues. Germline CDR1 SGHTA, CDR2 FQGNSA. CDR3 bases: TGTGCCAGCAGCTTAGGTGGACCCACTGAGCAGTTCTTC. Protein: CASSLGGPTEQFF.

This rearrangement joins TRBV6-1 to TRBJ2-1, with D possibly matching TRBD2 (5 bases). Germline V lookup: CDR1 MNHNS, CDR2 SASEGT. The CDR3 covers 12 residues. Trimming cost V 6 bases and J 9 bases, with 12 bases left between them. This CDR3 reads CASRPLVGEQFF. DNA of the CDR3: TGTGCCAGCAGACCACTAGTCGGTGAGCAGTTCTTC.

There are many counts of this clonotype. The CDR3: CASSITSGRAYNEQFF. Here the CDR3 DNA reads TGTGCCAGCAGCATCACCAGCGGGAGAGCCTACAATGAGCAGTTCTTC. This rearrangement joins TRBV7-6 to TRBJ2-1; 8 bases match TRBD2. V lost 5 bases and J lost 2; bases outside the gene matches: 8. The CDR3 covers 16 residues. CDR1 and CDR2 from the germline V gene are SGHVS and FNYEAQ.

This clonotype has more than one count but fewer than ten. The chain joins TRBV7-9 to TRBJ2-3, with a tentative D call TRBD1 (6 bases). The V gene's germline CDR1 is SEHNR and CDR2 FQNEAQ (reference sequence). The CDR3 is 12 amino acids. Between the trimmed V and J ends, which lost 7 bases and 5 bases, there was a span of 10 bases. The CDR3 reads CASKQGGDTQYF. The CDR3, as DNA: TGTGCCAGCAAACAGGGCGGAGATACGCAGTATTTT.

This clonotype was found many times. This chain uses TRBV7-3 with TRBJ1-1, with a tentative D call TRBD1 (5 bases). Trimming pared 8 bases from V and 1 base from J, leaving 11 bases between. Germline CDR1 SGHTA, CDR2 FQGTGA. This CDR3 has 13 residues. The CDR3 reads CASSAQGNTEAFF. In DNA, the CDR3 is TGTGCCAGCTCAGCTCAGGGGAACACTGAAGCTTTCTTT.

This clonotype was recorded at least ten times. This chain connects TRBV27 to TRBJ2-2; D is ambiguous. Germline V gene sequence: CDR1 MNHEY, CDR2 SMNVEV (reference sequence). V was clipped by 5 bases and J by 0 bases, with 13 bases between them. The length of the CDR3 is 16 residues. The CDR3 region has the DNA TGTGCCAGCAGTCCCAACCACCCCTCGAACACCGGGGAGCTGTTTTTT. Protein sequence: CASSPNHPSNTGELFF.

In this sample, this clonotype turned up many times. This chain uses TRBV11-2 with TRBJ2-7; 11 bases map to TRBD2. Germline V gene lookup returns CDR1 SGHAT and CDR2 FQNNGV. With V trimmed by 5 bases and J by 3 bases, 6 bases remained unmatched. This CDR3 comprises 15 residues. CDR3 residues: CASSPGLAEGYEQYF. For the CDR3, the DNA is TGTGCCAGCAGCCCGGGACTAGCGGAAGGCTACGAGCAGTACTTC.

This clonotype was detected ten times or more. The gene calls are TRBV3-1 and TRBJ2-7; 7 nucleotides match TRBD2. The germline CDR1 and CDR2 sequences are LGHDT and YNNKEL (reference sequence). The CDR3 spans 15 residues. J was trimmed by 2 bases and V by 0 bases; bases with no gene match: 4. The CDR3 DNA reads as TGTGCCAGCAGCCAAGATCTAGCGGCGGCCTACGAGCAGTACTTC. Its protein is CASSQDLAAAYEQYF.

There are many counts of this clonotype. CDR3 amino acids: CASSFNPNEQFF. CDR3 nucleotides: TGTGCCAGCAGCTTCAACCCCAATGAGCAGTTCTTC. The V call is TRBV7-9, the J call TRBJ2-1; unclear D gene. This CDR3 comprises 12 residues. Between the trimmed V and J ends, which lost 3 bases and 6 bases, there was a span of 6 bases. CDR1 is SEHNR and CDR2 is FQNEAQ in the germline V gene (reference sequence).

With respect to this clonotype: A much larger clonotype is one base distant, so this may be a read error. This chain links TRBV12-3 or TRBV12-4 with TRBJ2-5, with no clear D. The CDR3 spans 14 residues. V shed 7 bases and J shed 3 bases, with 15 bases lying between them. Written as DNA, the CDR3 is TGTGCCAGCAAGAAGATCGGACCGGAAGAGACCCAGTACTTC. Protein product: CASKKIGPEETQYF.

There are a few counts of this clonotype. CDR3 in DNA: TGCGCCAGCAGCCCCTCAGGGTTGGGGGGAGAGACCCAGTACTTC. Translating it yields CASSPSGLGGETQYF. The V and J genes are TRBV5-1 and TRBJ2-5; tentatively, D is TRBD2 (6 bases). The V gene's germline CDR1 is SGHRS and CDR2 YFSETQ. Trimming removed 4 bases at V and 4 bases at J, with 17 bases between. The CDR3 spans 15 residues.

The chain joins TRBV12-3 or TRBV12-4 to TRBJ1-6; 11 bases align to TRBD1. V trimming: 6 bases; J trimming: 8 bases; junction bases outside the gene matches: 6. The CDR3 covers 15 residues. CDR3 sequence (DNA): TGTGCCAGCAGCCGAAGGACAGGGGGCGATTCACCCCTCCACTTT. Its translation: CASSRRTGGDSPLHF.

This clonotype was seen many times. This chain joins TRBV7-2 and TRBJ1-1, with 8 bases identical to TRBD1. V trimming: 5 bases; J trimming: 6 bases; junction bases outside the gene matches: 8. Germline values: CDR1 SGHTA, CDR2 FQGNSA. The CDR3 covers 14 residues. DNA of the CDR3: TGTGCCAGCAGCCCAAGGACAGGGATTCCTGAAGCTTTCTTT. Translated, it gives CASSPRTGIPEAFF.

This sequence joins TRBV12-3 or TRBV12-4 and TRBJ2-7; TRBD1 is a possible D gene (5 bases). This CDR3 is 14 amino acids long. Trimming took off 5 bases at V and 2 bases at J, with 13 bases between the two ends. Written as DNA, the CDR3 is TGTGCCAGCAGTGGCCGACAGACCGCCTACGAGCAGTACTTC. Translating gives CASSGRQTAYEQYF.

This clonotype has at least ten counts. The chain employs TRBV27 and TRBJ2-3; D perhaps matches TRBD2 (6 bases). Trimming pared 2 bases from V and 0 bases from J, leaving 12 bases between. The CDR3 is 16 amino acids. Germline lookup yields CDR1 MNHEY and CDR2 SMNVEV (reference sequence). The CDR3 sequence is CASSLGGQDSTDTQYF. In DNA form, the CDR3 reads TGTGCCAGCAGTTTAGGAGGGCAGGATAGCACAGATACGCAGTATTTT.

In its sample, this clonotype was seen many times. The chain recombines TRBV20-1 with TRBJ2-1; 7 bases line up with TRBD2. V gave up 1 base and J gave up 1 base; unmatched junction bases: 4. Germline CDR1 DFQATT, CDR2 SNEGSKA (reference sequence). CDR3 length: 15 residues. The CDR3 DNA reads as TGCAGTGCTAGAGGTGGCGGGAGTTCCTACAATGAGCAGTTCTTC. It translates to CSARGGGSSYNEQFF.

This chain links TRBV27 with TRBJ2-4; 10 bases align to TRBD1. Germline V CDR1 and CDR2: MNHEY, SMNVEV (reference sequence). This CDR3 region has 16 residues. J lost 4 bases, V lost 6 bases, and 9 bases had no gene match. DNA for the CDR3: TGTGCCAGCAGCCAAACACCGGGACAGGGGAAAAACATTCAGTACTTC. Its translation is CASSQTPGQGKNIQYF.

In its sample, this clonotype was seen many times. The chain combines TRBV7-8 with TRBJ1-4; 8 nucleotides align to TRBD1. The CDR3 covers 16 residues. Germline CDR1 SGHVS, CDR2 FQNEAQ. Trimming took 2 bases from V and 4 from J; bases not matched to a gene: 6. CDR3 sequence reads: CASSLFQGAINEKLFF. The CDR3 coding sequence is TGTGCCAGCAGCTTATTCCAGGGGGCAATTAATGAAAAACTGTTTTTT.

This clonotype was counted at least ten times. V is TRBV6-1 and J is TRBJ2-1; 7 bases align to TRBD2. CDR3 length: 13 residues. V was clipped by 5 bases and J by 6 bases; unmatched bases: 4. Looked up from germline, CDR1 is MNHNS and CDR2 is SASEGT. The chain's CDR3 is CASSSGIGNEQFF. CDR3 coding DNA: TGTGCCAGCAGTAGCGGGATCGGCAATGAGCAGTTCTTC.

This clonotype has at least ten counts. The J gene is TRBJ2-2, the V gene TRBV2; 9 bases agree with TRBD2. CDR1 is SNHLY and CDR2 is FYNNEI in the germline V gene. CDR3 length: 16 residues. The V gene end was trimmed by 6 bases and the J gene end by 0 bases; junction bases not matched to a gene: 5. CDR3 region: CASRTSGLANTGELFF. The DNA for the CDR3 is TGTGCCAGCAGGACTAGCGGACTTGCGAACACCGGGGAGCTGTTTTTT.

This clonotype was detected only a few times. V usage is TRBV3-1 and J usage is TRBJ2-3; TRBD1 or TRBD2 may be the D gene (5 bases each). The CDR3 spans 14 residues. From germline, CDR1 is LGHDT and CDR2 YNNKEL (reference sequence). Trimming removed 6 bases from V and 6 bases from J, with 16 bases in between. The CDR3 DNA sequence: TGTGCCAGCAGTCCCGGGGCTTACGGGGATACGCAGTATTTT. This sequence encodes CASSPGAYGDTQYF.

This clonotype has at least ten counts. The chain is built from TRBV20-1 and TRBJ1-6; unclear D gene. The germline gives CDR1 DFQATT, CDR2 SNEGSKA (reference sequence). The CDR3 extends over 15 amino acids. V lost 0 bases and J 3 bases, leaving 9 bases between the germline ends. CDR3 coding DNA: TGCAGTGCTAGAGAAACTACGGACTATAATTCACCCCTCCACTTT. It specifies CSARETTDYNSPLHF.

The chain couples TRBV4-3 to TRBJ2-3, with D perhaps being TRBD1 or TRBD2 (5 bases each). The germline V gene encodes CDR1 LGHNA and CDR2 YSLEER. The V and J ends lost 1 base and 2 bases respectively, with 7 bases between them. The CDR3 sequence is 14 residues long. CDR3: CASSQGGTTDTQYF. CDR3 bases: TGCGCCAGCAGCCAAGGAGGGACCACAGATACGCAGTATTTT.

This clonotype appeared many times. The chain joins TRBV19 to TRBJ1-1; 8 bases map to TRBD1. The CDR3 is 15 residues long. V trimming: 3 bases; J trimming: 5 bases; junction bases outside the gene matches: 8. Germline CDR1 LNHDA, CDR2 SQIVND (reference sequence). The CDR3 sequence: CASSIHQGARTEAFF. In DNA, the CDR3 is TGTGCCAGTAGTATTCACCAGGGGGCGCGGACTGAAGCTTTCTTT.

This clonotype showed up many times. The gene calls are TRBV9 and TRBJ2-1; D is possibly TRBD1 (6 bases). Germline V gene sequence: CDR1 SGDLS, CDR2 YYNGEE. The germline V and J ends were trimmed by 3 bases and 3 bases, with 13 bases remaining between them. There are 15 residues in the CDR3. The CDR3, as DNA: TGTGCCAGCAGCGCACCGGGACAAGACTACAATGAGCAGTTCTTC. Its translation is CASSAPGQDYNEQFF.

This clonotype was found many times. The chain uses TRBV7-9 and TRBJ2-3, with a possible D match to TRBD2 (5 bases). The CDR3 has 16 amino acids. With 1 base removed from V and 2 bases from J, the gap between germline ends came to 13 bases. From germline, CDR1 is SEHNR and CDR2 FQNEAQ (reference sequence). The CDR3 protein is CASSLEGGHLTDTQYF. The CDR3 nucleotides read TGTGCCAGCAGCTTAGAGGGCGGGCACCTCACAGATACGCAGTATTTT.